This T cell receptor beta chain was documented in a study of T cell repertoires in cytomegalovirus infection. In the study overall: Use of recently identified HLA-C-restricted and well-studied HLA-B-restricted CMV epitopes was part of the study. Regarding the study as a whole: Cumulated frequencies of public TCR beta families served to identify carriers of CMV plus the relevant HLA.

CDR1 and CDR2 from the germline V gene are SEHNR and FQNEAQ (reference sequence). V was pared by 6 bases and J by 1 base, with 10 bases between. This CDR3 is built from 14 residues. TCRdb reanalysed the reads using MiXCR and keeps one entry per CDR3 protein. The sample contains 700,000 to 950,000 distinct CDR3 sequences, over 25% of which appear only once. Points on this clonotype: Its matching antigen is unknown.

This specimen consisted of cultured CD8+ T cells from PBMCs, obtained from culture after CMV antigen stimulation. The chain combines TRBV7-9 with TRBJ1-3; D not certain. This sequence was found in a human donor in good health (CMV status not recorded). Some clones in this sample may be carry-over from other donors' samples. For the CDR3, the DNA is TGTGCCAGCAGTTTCCGTCTGTCTGGAAACACCATATATTTT. Amino acids: CASSFRLSGNTIYF. Complete variable domain (other parts from reference TRBV7-9 and TRBJ1-3): DTGVSQNPRHKITKRGQNVTFRCDPISEHNRLYWYRQTLGQGPEFLTYFQNEAQLEKSRLLSDRFSAERPKGSFSTLEIQRTEQGDSAMYLCASSFRLSGNTIYFGEGSWLTVV.